The 29 T cell receptor beta chains given below trace back to one sample, sequenced in a study of T cells in Graves' hyperthyroidism and ophthalmopathy. Amplification of TCR beta CDR3 regions used RNA as the template. TCR CDR3 underwent first-round RT-PCR with the HTBI primer set. TCRdb redid the calling of the multiplex PCR reads with MiXCR, one entry per CDR3 protein. The sample records hundreds of thousands of distinct CDR3 sequences, approximately 23% being singletons. Material: blood. The receptors were sampled from a woman in her 70s with Graves' ophthalmopathy.

This clonotype has a count of ten or more. The J gene is TRBJ1-5, the V gene TRBV2, with 8 bases that match TRBD1. The length of the CDR3 is 13 residues. V lost 7 bases, J lost 7 bases, and 6 bases stayed unmatched. CDR1 and CDR2 (germline): SNHLY, FYNNEI. DNA of the CDR3: TGTGCCAGCACTCAGGGGGCAGGGCAGCCCCAGCATTTT. It encodes CASTQGAGQPQHF.

The table lists this clonotype with many counts. The chain employs TRBV29-1 and TRBJ2-3; D is ambiguous. Germline V gene data show CDR1 as SQVTM and CDR2 as ANQGSEA. CDR3 size: 11 residues. The V and J ends lost 5 bases and 2 bases respectively, with 5 bases between them. CDR3: CSVKYTDTQYF. The CDR3 DNA sequence: TGCAGCGTTAAATACACAGATACGCAGTATTTT.

This clonotype was seen repeatedly, ten times or more. This sequence joins TRBV12-3 or TRBV12-4 and TRBJ2-7; perhaps D is TRBD1 or TRBD2 (6 bases each). The V end lost 5 bases, the J end lost 9 bases, and 17 bases lay between the germline ends. This CDR3 is built from 13 residues. CDR3 sequence (DNA): TGTGCCAGCAGTCCGGGGGCCGATCGGGGGCAGTACTTC. Amino acids: CASSPGADRGQYF.

The V and J genes are TRBV7-9 and TRBJ2-4, with D uncertain. Germline CDR1 SEHNR, CDR2 FQNEAQ (reference sequence). V was shortened by 4 bases and J by 5 bases, with 15 bases between the two germline ends. CDR3 size: 15 residues. CDR3 nucleotide sequence: TGTGCCAGCAGCTGGAAGACGGGCTTGGAAAACATTCAGTACTTC. Translated, it gives CASSWKTGLENIQYF.

This clonotype has at least ten counts. The chain employs TRBV3-2 and TRBJ1-1; the D call TRBD1 from the table was never checked on the DNA. TRBV3-2 has pseudogene status. This CDR3 region has 15 residues. CDR3 residues: CASSQRPGMNTEAFF. DNA of the CDR3: TGTGCCAGCAGCCAAAGACCGGGCATGAACACTGAAGCTTTCTTT.

This clonotype was counted between two and nine times. The chain has TRBV6-2 or TRBV6-3 and TRBJ2-4, with a possible D match to TRBD1 (6 bases). Germline CDR1 MNHEY, CDR2 SVGEGT. V dropped 6 bases and J dropped 7 bases, with 16 bases sitting between them. The CDR3 spans 14 residues. CDR3 in amino acids: CASSPGDRWNIQYF. CDR3 DNA: TGTGCCAGCAGCCCGGGCGACAGGTGGAACATTCAGTACTTC.

Notes on this clonotype: An end of the junction differs from the germline gene, which may be a read error. The chain is built from TRBV6-2 or TRBV6-3 and TRBJ2-1; D gene unclear. This CDR3 contains 13 residues. Looked up from germline, CDR1 is MNHEY and CDR2 is SVGEGT. In DNA form, the CDR3 reads TGTGTCAGCAGTGCTTTGGGGTACAATGAGCAGTTCTTC. Translated, it gives CVSSALGYNEQFF.

The V and J genes are TRBV28 and TRBJ1-6, with no clear D. The CDR3 is 17 residues long. Trimming pared 5 bases from V and 3 bases from J, leaving 17 bases between. Germline V CDR1 and CDR2: MDHEN, SYDVKM. CDR3 region: CASSIRVGGIYNSPLHF. The CDR3 DNA is TGTGCCAGCAGTATCCGGGTCGGAGGCATCTATAATTCACCCCTCCACTTT.

The gene calls are TRBV20-1 and TRBJ2-7; perhaps D is TRBD1 or TRBD2 (5 bases each). CDR3 length: 13 residues. V shed 4 bases and J shed 5 bases, with 15 bases lying between them. Germline V gives CDR1 DFQATT, CDR2 SNEGSKA (reference sequence). The CDR3: CSAIPPGPHEQYF. In nucleotides, the CDR3 is TGCAGTGCTATTCCCCCGGGGCCACACGAGCAGTACTTC.

This clonotype was observed at least ten times. The chain combines TRBV12-3 or TRBV12-4 with TRBJ2-7; D is perhaps TRBD1 or TRBD2 (5 bases each). The V and J ends lost 4 bases and 3 bases respectively, with 10 bases between them. This CDR3 has 13 amino acids. CDR3 protein: CASSSGANYEQYF. The CDR3 coding sequence is TGTGCCAGCAGTTCCGGGGCTAACTACGAGCAGTACTTC.

This clonotype was counted a few times. The J gene is TRBJ1-3, the V gene TRBV20-1; 10 bases are a match to TRBD1. The length of the CDR3 is 15 residues. V gave up 3 bases and J gave up 2 bases; unmatched junction bases: 4. Germline assignment: CDR1 DFQATT and CDR2 SNEGSKA (reference sequence). The CDR3 region is CSARGDRGTGNTIYF. CDR3 coding DNA: TGCAGTGCTAGGGGGGACAGGGGAACTGGAAACACCATATATTTT.

The rearrangement uses TRBV3-1 and TRBJ2-5, with 8 bases lining up with TRBD1. The CDR3 covers 16 residues. V dropped 3 bases and J dropped 5; count of bases not matched to a gene: 11. Germline CDR1 reads LGHDT; CDR2 reads YNNKEL (reference sequence). In DNA, the CDR3 is TGTGCCAGCAGCCAGCTGACAGGGGCCCGTGGGGAGACCCAGTACTTC. Residues: CASSQLTGARGETQYF.

CDR3: CASSVASGGLNIQYF. Here the CDR3 DNA reads TGTGCCAGCAGCGTAGCTTCTGGGGGGCTAAACATTCAGTACTTC. V is TRBV9 and J is TRBJ2-4; either TRBD1 or TRBD2 may fit D (6 bases each). CDR1 is SGDLS, CDR2 YYNGEE, per germline. With 0 bases removed from V and 6 bases from J, the gap between germline ends came to 13 bases. The CDR3 runs 15 residues.

This rearrangement joins TRBV20-1 to TRBJ1-5, with TRBD1 identical over 10 bases. The CDR3 runs to 15 residues. V dropped 6 bases and J dropped 0; count of bases not matched to a gene: 5. Germline values: CDR1 DFQATT, CDR2 SNEGSKA (reference sequence). The CDR3 DNA follows: TGCAGTGCAACGGGACAGGGGATTAGCAATCAGCCCCAGCATTTT. This encodes CSATGQGISNQPQHF.

The chain couples TRBV19 to TRBJ2-7; 7 bases match TRBD1. This CDR3 has 17 amino acids. The germline V gene has CDR1 LNHDA and CDR2 SQIVND (reference sequence). Germline trimming cut 5 bases from V and 0 bases from J; bases unmatched to any gene: 13. This CDR3 is CASSREDRPIPSYEQYF. In DNA form, the CDR3 reads TGTGCCAGTAGTCGAGAGGACAGGCCAATCCCCTCCTACGAGCAGTACTTC. The whole variable domain, filled in from reference TRBV19 and TRBJ2-7, reads DGGITQSPKYLFRKEGQNVTLSCEQNLNHDAMYWYRQDPGQGLRLIYYSQIVNDFQKGDIAEGYSVSREKKESFPLTVTSAQKNPTAFYLCASSREDRPIPSYEQYFGPGTRLTVT.

This clonotype was picked up many times. The chain employs TRBV28 and TRBJ2-2; no reliable D call. CDR3 length equals 16 residues. Germline V gene sequence: CDR1 MDHEN, CDR2 SYDVKM. V lost 0 bases to trimming and J lost 3 bases, with 11 bases between them. This CDR3 is CASSLWRRGYTGELFF. The CDR3 DNA is TGTGCCAGCAGTTTATGGAGGAGAGGTTACACCGGGGAGCTGTTTTTT.

This clonotype was picked up a small number of times. V gene TRBV7-9 combines with J gene TRBJ1-4; TRBD1 matches at 7 bases. Germline assignment: CDR1 SEHNR and CDR2 FQNEAQ (reference sequence). The trim removed 1 base at V and 8 bases at J, leaving 7 bases unmatched. The CDR3 runs to 15 residues. The CDR3 DNA follows: TGTGCCAGCAGCTTAGAGACAGGGTTGGACGAAAAACTGTTTTTT. It translates to CASSLETGLDEKLFF.

In this sample, this clonotype turned up a few times. The J gene is TRBJ2-1, the V gene TRBV6-6; D perhaps matches TRBD1 (6 bases). Germline V gives CDR1 MNHNY, CDR2 SVGAGI (reference sequence). Trimming shortened V by 0 bases and J by 7 bases, and 13 bases separated the two germline ends. The CDR3 length is 15 residues. DNA for the CDR3: TGTGCCAGCAGTTACTCGGGGCCAGGGGAGAATGAGCAGTTCTTC. Protein: CASSYSGPGENEQFF.

This clonotype was counted ten times or more. The chain links TRBV20-1 to TRBJ2-1; the match to TRBD2 covers 15 bases. V gave up 3 bases and J gave up 7 bases; unmatched junction bases: 7. The CDR3 has 16 residues. In germline, CDR1 is DFQATT, CDR2 SNEGSKA (reference sequence). The CDR3 here is CSASPRTSGRGNEQFF. The DNA of the CDR3 is TGCAGTGCTAGCCCCCGGACTAGCGGGAGGGGTAATGAGCAGTTCTTC.

For the CDR3, the DNA is TGTGCCAGCAGTGCCGCACAGGCCGCCTACGAGCAGTACTTC. This encodes CASSAAQAAYEQYF. V usage is TRBV6-1 and J usage is TRBJ2-7; weak D call: TRBD1 (5 bases). The germline gives CDR1 MNHNS, CDR2 SASEGT. Between the trimmed V and J ends, which lost 4 bases and 2 bases, there was a span of 12 bases. CDR3 length: 14 residues.

This chain uses TRBV20-1 with TRBJ2-1, with 7 bases fitting TRBD1. The trim removed 6 bases at V and 9 bases at J, leaving 11 bases unmatched. This CDR3 has 13 residues. Germline V gene lookup returns CDR1 DFQATT and CDR2 SNEGSKA (reference sequence). The CDR3 DNA reads as TGCAGTGCCCCGAAGGGGGCTGGGGGTGAGCAGTTCTTC. Its protein product is CSAPKGAGGEQFF.

This clonotype was seen many times. The rearrangement joins TRBV6-1 to TRBJ1-2, with 7 bases that match TRBD1. The CDR3 has 14 residues. Looked up from germline, CDR1 is MNHNS and CDR2 is SASEGT. The ends lost 5 bases at V and 5 bases at J; junction bases unmatched: 8. In DNA form, the CDR3 reads TGTGCCAGCAGTTATCGGGACAGAAGTTATGGCTACACCTTC. Translation gives CASSYRDRSYGYTF.

The chain is built from TRBV15 and TRBJ1-5; TRBD1 might be the D (6 bases). CDR1 and CDR2 from the germline V gene are LNHNV and YYDKDF (reference sequence). This CDR3 has 18 residues. V shed 1 base and J shed 2 bases, with 18 bases lying between them. The CDR3 DNA is TGTGCCACCAGCAGAGGAGGGGGGAGGGGGATTCGCAATCAGCCCCAGCATTTT. This codes for CATSRGGGRGIRNQPQHF.

This clonotype was counted only a few times. The chain combines TRBV9 with TRBJ2-3; 7 bases line up with TRBD2. The CDR3 consists of 16 residues. V dropped 2 bases and J dropped 4; count of bases not matched to a gene: 10. Germline V gives CDR1 SGDLS, CDR2 YYNGEE. The CDR3 reads CASSVEAGFLADTQYF. In DNA form, the CDR3 reads TGTGCCAGCAGCGTGGAAGCGGGATTTCTGGCAGATACGCAGTATTTT. Drawing the rest from reference TRBV9 and TRBJ2-3, the complete variable domain is DSGVTQTPKHLITATGQRVTLRCSPRSGDLSVYWYQQSLDQGLQFLIQYYNGEERAKGNILERFSAQQFPDLHSELNLSSLELGDSALYFCASSVEAGFLADTQYFGPGTRLTVL.

This clonotype was observed a handful of times. This chain uses TRBV27 with TRBJ1-6; TRBD1 agrees at 10 bases. The length of the CDR3 is 14 residues. The junction had 5 bases not matched to a gene; V was cut back by 6 bases and J by 9 bases. Per germline, CDR1 MNHEY and CDR2 SMNVEV (reference sequence). The CDR3 DNA is TGTGCCAGCAGCTCACGGACAGGGGGTTCACCCCTCCACTTT. Its protein is CASSSRTGGSPLHF.

The rearrangement links TRBV13 to TRBJ2-1; D is unresolved. This CDR3 comprises 14 residues. Germline V gives CDR1 PRHDT, CDR2 FYEKMQ (reference sequence). The ends were cut back, 5 bases at V and 10 bases at J, with 18 bases in the middle. DNA for the CDR3: TGTGCCAGCAGCCCACGGGTCGGTCTGGTCGAGCAGTTCTTC. This codes for CASSPRVGLVEQFF.

In this sample, this clonotype turned up many times. The chain combines TRBV2 with TRBJ1-1; a possible D gene is TRBD1 (6 bases). Deletions cut 3 bases from V and 6 bases from J, with 14 bases between. Germline values: CDR1 SNHLY, CDR2 FYNNEI. This CDR3 has 14 amino acids. The CDR3 reads CASSDLGGVAEAFF. CDR3 DNA sequence: TGTGCCAGCAGTGATCTAGGGGGAGTCGCTGAAGCTTTCTTT.

For this clonotype: Its ends do not fully match the called genes, so a read error is possible. This chain links TRBV20-1 with TRBJ2-1; the match to TRBD2 covers 9 bases. TRBJ2-7 matches the DNA end more closely, so the J call is doubtful. CDR1 is DFQATT and CDR2 is SNEGSKA in the germline V gene (reference sequence). CDR3 length: 14 amino acids. Written as DNA, the CDR3 is TGCAATGCTAGAGAGGGCGGGAGGGCCCGTGAGCAGTACTTC. Translated, it gives CNAREGGRAREQYF.

The rearrangement uses TRBV5-1 and TRBJ2-1, with 9 bases fitting TRBD2. The V gene end was trimmed by 0 bases and the J gene end by 1 base; junction bases not matched to a gene: 11. The CDR3 extends over 19 amino acids. CDR1 and CDR2 from the germline V gene are SGHRS and YFSETQ. CDR3 nucleotides: TGCGCCAGCAGCTTGGAACCCCTAGCGGGAACTCTATCCTACAATGAGCAGTTCTTC. Amino acid sequence: CASSLEPLAGTLSYNEQFF.